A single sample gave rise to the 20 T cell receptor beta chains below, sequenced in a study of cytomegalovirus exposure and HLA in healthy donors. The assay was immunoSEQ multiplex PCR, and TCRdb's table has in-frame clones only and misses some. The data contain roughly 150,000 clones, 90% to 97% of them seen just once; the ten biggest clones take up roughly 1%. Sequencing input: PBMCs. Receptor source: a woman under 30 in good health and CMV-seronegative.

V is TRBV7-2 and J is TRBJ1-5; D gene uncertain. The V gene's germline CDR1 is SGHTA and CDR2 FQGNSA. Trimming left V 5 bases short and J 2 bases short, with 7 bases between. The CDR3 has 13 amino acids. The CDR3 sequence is CASSDSRNQPQHF. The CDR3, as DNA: TGTGCCAGCAGCGATAGTCGCAATCAGCCCCAGCATTTT.

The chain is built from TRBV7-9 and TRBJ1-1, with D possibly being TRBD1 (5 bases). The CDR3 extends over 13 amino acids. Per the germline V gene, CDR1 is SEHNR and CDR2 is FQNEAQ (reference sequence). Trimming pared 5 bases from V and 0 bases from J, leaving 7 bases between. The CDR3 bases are TGTGCCAGCAGCCCGACAGTGAACACTGAAGCTTTCTTT. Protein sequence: CASSPTVNTEAFF. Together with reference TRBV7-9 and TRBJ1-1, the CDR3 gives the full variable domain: DTGVSQNPRHKITKRGQNVTFRCDPISEHNRLYWYRQTLGQGPEFLTYFQNEAQLEKSRLLSDRFSAERPKGSFSTLEIQRTEQGDSAMYLCASSPTVNTEAFFGQGTRLTVV.

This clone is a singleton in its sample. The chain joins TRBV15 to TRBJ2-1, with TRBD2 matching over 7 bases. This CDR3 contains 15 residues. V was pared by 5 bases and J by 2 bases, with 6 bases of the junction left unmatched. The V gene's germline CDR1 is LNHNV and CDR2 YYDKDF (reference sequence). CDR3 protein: CATSPGGGPYNEQFF. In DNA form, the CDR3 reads TGTGCCACCAGCCCGGGGGGAGGCCCCTACAATGAGCAGTTCTTC.

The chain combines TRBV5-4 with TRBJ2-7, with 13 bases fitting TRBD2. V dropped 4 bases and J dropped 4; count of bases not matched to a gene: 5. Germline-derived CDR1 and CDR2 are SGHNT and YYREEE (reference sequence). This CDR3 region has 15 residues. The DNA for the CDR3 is TGTGCCAGCAGCGCGGGACTAGCGGGGCAGTACGAGCAGTACTTC. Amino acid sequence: CASSAGLAGQYEQYF.

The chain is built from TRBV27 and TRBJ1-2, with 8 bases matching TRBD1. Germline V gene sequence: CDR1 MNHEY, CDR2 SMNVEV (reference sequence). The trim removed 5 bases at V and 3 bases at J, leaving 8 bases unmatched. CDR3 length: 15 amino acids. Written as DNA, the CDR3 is TGTGCCAGCAGTCCTCTCAGGGGGCCAGACTATGGCTACACCTTC. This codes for CASSPLRGPDYGYTF.

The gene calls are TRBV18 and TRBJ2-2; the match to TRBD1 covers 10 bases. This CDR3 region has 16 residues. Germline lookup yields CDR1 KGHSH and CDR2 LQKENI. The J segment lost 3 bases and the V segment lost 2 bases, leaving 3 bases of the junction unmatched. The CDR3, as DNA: TGTGCCAGCTCACCAGCCGGGACAGGGGACACCGGGGAGCTGTTTTTT. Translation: CASSPAGTGDTGELFF.

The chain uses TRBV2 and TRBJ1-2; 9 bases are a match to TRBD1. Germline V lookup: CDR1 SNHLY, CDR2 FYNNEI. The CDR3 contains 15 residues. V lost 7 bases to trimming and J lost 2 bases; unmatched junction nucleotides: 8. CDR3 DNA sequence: TGTGCCAGCATGCCCCCCGGGACAGGGAACTATGGCTACACCTTC. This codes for CASMPPGTGNYGYTF.

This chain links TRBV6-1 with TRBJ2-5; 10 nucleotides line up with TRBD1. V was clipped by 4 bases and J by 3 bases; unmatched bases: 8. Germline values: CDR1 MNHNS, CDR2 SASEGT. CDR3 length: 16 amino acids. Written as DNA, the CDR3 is TGTGCCAGCAGTGGTGCCCCCGGGACAGGGGAAGAGACCCAGTACTTC. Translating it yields CASSGAPGTGEETQYF.

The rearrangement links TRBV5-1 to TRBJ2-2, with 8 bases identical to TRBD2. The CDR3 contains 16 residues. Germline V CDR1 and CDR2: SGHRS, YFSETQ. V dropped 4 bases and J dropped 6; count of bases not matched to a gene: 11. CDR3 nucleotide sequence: TGCGCCAGCAGCCCAAACCCCTACGGGGGGGCCGGGGAGCTGTTTTTT. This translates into CASSPNPYGGAGELFF.

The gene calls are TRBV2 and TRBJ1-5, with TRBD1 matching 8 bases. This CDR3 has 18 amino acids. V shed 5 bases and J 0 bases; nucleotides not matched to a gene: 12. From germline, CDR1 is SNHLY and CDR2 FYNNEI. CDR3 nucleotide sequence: TGTGCCAGCAGTCCTACAGACAGGGGTGGGTATAGCAATCAGCCCCAGCATTTT. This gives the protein CASSPTDRGGYSNQPQHF. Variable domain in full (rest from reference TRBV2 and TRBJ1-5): EPEVTQTPSHQVTQMGQEVILRCVPISNHLYFYWYRQILGQKVEFLVSFYNNEISEKSEIFDDQFSVERPDGSNFTLKIRSTKLEDSAMYFCASSPTDRGGYSNQPQHFGDGTRLSIL.

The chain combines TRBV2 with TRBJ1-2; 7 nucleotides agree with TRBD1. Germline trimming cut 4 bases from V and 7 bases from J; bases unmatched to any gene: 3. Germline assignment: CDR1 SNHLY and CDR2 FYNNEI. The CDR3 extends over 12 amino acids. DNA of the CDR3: TGTGCCAGCAGTGGAACAGGGGCTGGCTACACCTTC. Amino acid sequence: CASSGTGAGYTF.

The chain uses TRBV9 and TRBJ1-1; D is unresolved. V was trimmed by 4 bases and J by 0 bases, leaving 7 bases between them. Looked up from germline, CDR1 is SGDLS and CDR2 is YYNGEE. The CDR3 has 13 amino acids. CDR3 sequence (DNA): TGTGCCAGCAGCTACGGGGTGAACACTGAAGCTTTCTTT. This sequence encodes CASSYGVNTEAFF.

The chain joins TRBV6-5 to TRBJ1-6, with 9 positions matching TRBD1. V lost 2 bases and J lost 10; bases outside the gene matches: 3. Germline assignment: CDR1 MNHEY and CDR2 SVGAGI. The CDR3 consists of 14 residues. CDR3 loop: CASSYTGGNSPLHF. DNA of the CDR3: TGTGCCAGCAGTTACACAGGGGGCAACTCACCCCTCCACTTT.

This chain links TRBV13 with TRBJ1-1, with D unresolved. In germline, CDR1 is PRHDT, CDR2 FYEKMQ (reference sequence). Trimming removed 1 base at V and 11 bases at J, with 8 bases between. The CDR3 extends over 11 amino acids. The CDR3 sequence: CASSLVNMAFF. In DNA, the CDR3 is TGTGCCAGCAGCTTAGTTAATATGGCTTTCTTT.

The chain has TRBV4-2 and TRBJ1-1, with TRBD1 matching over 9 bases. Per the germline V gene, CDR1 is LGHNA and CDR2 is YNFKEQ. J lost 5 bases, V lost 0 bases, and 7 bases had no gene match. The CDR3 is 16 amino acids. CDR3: CASSQDPGQGGTEAFF. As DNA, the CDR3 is TGTGCCAGCAGCCAAGATCCGGGACAGGGAGGGACTGAAGCTTTCTTT.

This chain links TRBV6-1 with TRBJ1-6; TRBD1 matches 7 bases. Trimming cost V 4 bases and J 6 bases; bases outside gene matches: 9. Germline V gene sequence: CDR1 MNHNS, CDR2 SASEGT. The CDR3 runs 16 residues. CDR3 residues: CASSVRDSLLNSPLHF. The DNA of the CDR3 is TGTGCCAGCAGTGTCCGGGACAGTCTCCTTAATTCACCCCTCCACTTT.

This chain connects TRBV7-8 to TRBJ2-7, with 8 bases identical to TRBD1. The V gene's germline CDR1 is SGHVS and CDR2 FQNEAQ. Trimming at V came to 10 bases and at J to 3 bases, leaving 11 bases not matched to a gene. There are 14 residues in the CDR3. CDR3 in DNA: TGTGCCACAGGGGGCTCCGGTGGTCTCTACGAGCAGTACTTC. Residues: CATGGSGGLYEQYF.

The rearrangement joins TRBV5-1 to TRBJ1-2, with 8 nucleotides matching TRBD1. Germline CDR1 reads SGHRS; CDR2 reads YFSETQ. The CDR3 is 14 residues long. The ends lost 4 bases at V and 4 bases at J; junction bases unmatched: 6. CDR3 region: CASSEDREGYGYTF. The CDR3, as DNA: TGCGCCAGCAGCGAGGACAGGGAAGGCTATGGCTACACCTTC.

The CDR3 loop reads CASSLTTSYNEQFF. The CDR3 DNA follows: TGTGCCAGCAGCCTCACAACATCCTACAATGAGCAGTTCTTC. The chain joins TRBV7-2 to TRBJ2-1, with D uncertain. The CDR3 sequence is 14 residues long. Trimming removed 5 bases from V and 1 base from J, with 9 bases in between. CDR1 and CDR2 from the germline V gene are SGHTA and FQGNSA.

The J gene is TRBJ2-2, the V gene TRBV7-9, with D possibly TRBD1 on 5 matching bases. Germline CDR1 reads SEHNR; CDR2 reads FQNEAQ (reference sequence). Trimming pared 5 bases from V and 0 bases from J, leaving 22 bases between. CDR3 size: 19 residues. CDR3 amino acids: CASSPPATGHAANTGELFF. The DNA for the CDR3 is TGTGCCAGCAGCCCTCCCGCCACAGGCCACGCCGCGAACACCGGGGAGCTGTTTTTT.